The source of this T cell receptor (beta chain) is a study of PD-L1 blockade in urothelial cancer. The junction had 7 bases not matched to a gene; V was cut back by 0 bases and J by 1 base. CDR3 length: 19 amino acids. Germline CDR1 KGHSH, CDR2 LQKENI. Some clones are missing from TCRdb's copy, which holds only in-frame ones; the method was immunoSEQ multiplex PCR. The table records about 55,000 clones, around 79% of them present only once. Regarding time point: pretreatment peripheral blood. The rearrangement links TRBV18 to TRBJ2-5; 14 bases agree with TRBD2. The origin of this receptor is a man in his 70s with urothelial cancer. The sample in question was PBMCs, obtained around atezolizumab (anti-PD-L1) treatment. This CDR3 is CASSPPGTSGGGVQETQYF. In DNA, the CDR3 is TGTGCCAGCTCACCACCTGGGACTAGCGGGGGAGGGGTCCAAGAGACCCAGTACTTC.